Listed below are T cell receptor beta chains from one sample, sequenced in a study of blood T cell repertoires in COVID-19. Repertoires were generated with immunoSEQ multiplex PCR, while TCRdb's copy carries only in-frame clones and drops some. Of around 250,000 clones in the sample, about 86% were seen once. The sequencing input was peripheral blood. Receptors originate from a man aged 55 to 70 with acute or convalescent COVID-19. The CDR3 runs from the conserved cysteine through the conserved F or W. Each record gives: J gene, V gene, D gene, clone size, CDR3 protein, CDR3 DNA. A D gene is named only where the DNA matches it firmly. A clone size is listed for some rows: how often the clone was seen (once, few, many), or a class if it is expanded.

TRBJ1-4,TRBV7-9,TRBD1,-,CASSSSGGKEEKLFF,TGTGCCAGCAGCTCGTCAGGGGGGAAGGAAGAAAAACTGTTTTTT
TRBJ2-3,TRBV28,-,-,CASSFITGPITDTQYF,TGTGCCAGCAGTTTCATCACAGGGCCGATCACAGATACGCAGTATTTT
TRBJ2-3,TRBV12-5,TRBD2,once,CASGSGLGSPDTQYF,TGTGCTAGTGGCTCCGGACTAGGATCACCAGATACGCAGTATTTT
TRBJ1-2,TRBV30,TRBD1,-,CAWSQDRGYGYTF,TGTGCCTGGAGTCAGGACAGGGGTTATGGCTACACCTTC
TRBJ1-1,TRBV10-3,TRBD1,-,CAIRQGPMNTEAFF,TGTGCCATCAGACAGGGGCCAATGAACACTGAAGCTTTCTTT
TRBJ1-2,TRBV4-3,-,-,CASSQGLTGEIHGYTF,TGCGCCAGCAGCCAGGGGTTGACAGGAGAAATTCATGGCTACACCTTC
TRBJ2-7,TRBV19,TRBD2,-,CASSATTSGNSYEQYF,TGTGCCAGTAGTGCTACGACTAGCGGGAACTCCTACGAGCAGTACTTC
TRBJ2-2,TRBV5-6,TRBD2,-,CASSYLSGVGGGELFF,TGTGCCAGCAGCTACCTTAGCGGGGTCGGTGGCGGGGAGCTGTTTTTT
TRBJ1-1,TRBV7-3,-,once,CASSLTPGFGTEAFF,TGTGCCAGCAGCTTAACCCCGGGGTTCGGCACTGAAGCTTTCTTT
TRBJ2-1,TRBV28,TRBD2,-,CASTELAGEFNEQFF,TGTGCCAGCACAGAACTAGCGGGAGAGTTCAATGAGCAGTTCTTC
TRBJ2-2,TRBV28,TRBD2,-,CASSSMFRGRALGGELFF,TGTGCCAGCAGTTCCATGTTCCGCGGGAGGGCCTTGGGCGGGGAGCTGTTTTTT
TRBJ2-2,TRBV6-2/TRBV6-3,TRBD2,-,CASSRGWSTSANTGELFF,TGTGCCAGCAGTCGCGGATGGTCGACTAGCGCGAACACCGGGGAGCTGTTTTTT
TRBJ2-7,TRBV21-1,-,-,CASNCKQGPPAPGRESSYEQYF,TGTGCCAGCAATTGTAAACAGGGGCCTCCTGCACCCGGGCGGGAAAGCTCCTACGAGCAGTACTTC
TRBJ2-5,TRBV7-7,TRBD2,-,CASSTGLAGGQETQYF,TGTGCTAGCAGCACGGGACTAGCGGGAGGTCAAGAGACCCAGTACTTC
TRBJ2-6,TRBV24-1,-,-,CATSESRRAGANVLTF,TGTGCCACCAGTGAATCCAGGAGGGCCGGGGCCAACGTCCTGACTTTC
TRBJ2-1,TRBV19,TRBD2,-,CASSPRTSGSYNEQFF,TGTGCCAGTAGTCCGCGGACTAGCGGGAGCTACAATGAGCAGTTCTTC
TRBJ2-1,TRBV29-1,-,-,CSASSSGSYNEQFF,TGCAGCGCGTCGAGTAGCGGCTCCTACAATGAGCAGTTCTTC
TRBJ2-6,TRBV14,-,-,CASSQLPGGTGANVLTF,TGTGCCAGCAGCCAACTACCAGGGGGGACTGGGGCCAACGTCCTGACTTTC
TRBJ1-2,TRBV7-2,-,-,CAVLRGMDYGYTF,TGTGCCGTTCTCAGGGGAATGGACTATGGCTACACCTTC
TRBJ1-2,TRBV15,-,-,CATSRDKGYGYTF,TGTGCCACCAGCAGAGATAAGGGGTATGGCTACACCTTC
TRBJ2-1,TRBV19,-,once,CASTTGTGTNYNEQFF,TGTGCCAGTACCACTGGGACTGGGACGAACTACAATGAGCAGTTCTTC
TRBJ2-7,TRBV6-1,-,-,CASSEAATAREQYF,TGTGCCAGCAGTGAAGCCGCTACGGCTAGAGAGCAGTACTTC
TRBJ2-7,TRBV27,-,once,CASSFSRGALYEQYF,TGTGCCAGCAGTTTTTCCAGGGGCGCCCTTTACGAGCAGTACTTC
TRBJ1-1,TRBV5-5,-,-,CASSLLSGSTEAFF,TGTGCCAGCAGCTTGCTCTCGGGGTCCACTGAAGCTTTCTTT
TRBJ2-1,TRBV5-1,TRBD2,-,CASSPGLAGGNEQFF,TGCGCCAGCAGCCCCGGACTAGCGGGGGGGAATGAGCAGTTCTTC
TRBJ2-3,TRBV9,-,once,CASSPSGDTQYF,TGTGCCAGCAGTCCCTCGGGAGATACGCAGTATTTT
TRBJ2-7,TRBV28,-,-,CASSPTVVRAYYEQYF,TGTGCCAGCAGCCCGACGGTGGTCAGGGCCTACTACGAGCAGTACTTC
TRBJ2-3,TRBV5-1,TRBD2,-,CASSWIAGGGDTQYF,TGCGCCAGCAGCTGGATAGCGGGAGGGGGAGATACGCAGTATTTT
TRBJ2-2,TRBV30,TRBD2,-,CAWSVDSGGTGELFF,TGTGCCTGGAGTGTTGATAGCGGGGGCACCGGGGAGCTGTTTTTT
TRBJ1-2,TRBV10-3,-,-,CAIDRGGLYGYTF,TGTGCCATCGACCGAGGGGGTCTTTATGGCTACACCTTC
TRBJ1-2,TRBV9,-,-,CASSVALGGNYGYTF,TGTGCCAGCAGCGTAGCCCTCGGAGGGAACTATGGCTACACCTTC
TRBJ1-4,TRBV4-1,-,-,CATQLTPNDEKLFF,TGCGCCACCCAACTCACCCCGAACGATGAAAAACTGTTTTTT
TRBJ2-3,TRBV4-1,-,-,CASSPWGRVTDTQYF,TGCGCCAGCAGCCCATGGGGCAGGGTTACAGATACGCAGTATTTT
TRBJ2-5,TRBV3-1/TRBV3-2,-,-,CASSQERLSETQYF,TGTGCCAGCAGCCAAGAGAGACTCTCAGAGACCCAGTACTTC
TRBJ2-1,TRBV4-2,-,-,CASSLSERYNEQFF,TGTGCCAGCAGCCTGTCGGAGCGGTACAATGAGCAGTTCTTC
TRBJ1-1,TRBV5-6,-,-,CASSVSRSMNTEAFF,TGTGCCAGCAGCGTTTCCCGGTCCATGAACACTGAAGCTTTCTTT
TRBJ1-2,TRBV29-1,-,-,CSVGTDYGYTF,TGCAGCGTTGGGACAGACTATGGCTACACCTTC